Shown below are 18 T cell receptor beta chains from a single sample sequenced in a study of CD8 T cells in Susac syndrome. Random hexamers primed reverse transcription of roughly 0.5 to 1 ug RNA. TCRdb used MiXCR to reprocess the immunoSEQ multiplex PCR reads, holding one entry per CDR3 protein. The sample consists of some 94,000 distinct CDR3 sequences, over 90% of them appearing once. Sequences were obtained from CD4+ T cells from PBMCs. These receptors all come from a human donor with Susac syndrome.

The genes are TRBV30 and TRBJ2-5; D could derive from TRBD1 or TRBD2 (5 bases each). There are 13 residues in the CDR3. V dropped 4 bases and J dropped 2 bases, with 11 bases sitting between them. Germline lookup yields CDR1 GTSNPN and CDR2 SVGIG (reference sequence). In nucleotides, the CDR3 is TGTGCCTGGAACCCGGGACCGCAAGAGACCCAGTACTTC. As protein: CAWNPGPQETQYF.

The V and J genes are TRBV6-6 and TRBJ1-6; 7 bases agree with TRBD1. CDR3 length: 14 residues. J was trimmed by 10 bases and V by 7 bases; bases with no gene match: 10. Looked up from germline, CDR1 is MNHNY and CDR2 is SVGAGI (reference sequence). CDR3 sequence reads: CASTKTGPNSPLHF. Here the CDR3 DNA reads TGTGCCAGCACCAAGACAGGGCCCAACTCACCCCTCCACTTT.

The CDR3 protein is CASLSGGTDTQYF. In nucleotides, the CDR3 is TGTGCCAGCCTTAGCGGAGGCACAGATACGCAGTATTTT. The genes are TRBV2 and TRBJ2-3, with D perhaps TRBD2 (6 bases). The CDR3 covers 13 residues. V was trimmed by 8 bases and J by 1 base, leaving 10 bases between them. Germline V lookup: CDR1 SNHLY, CDR2 FYNNEI.

CDR3 residues: CASSLGGGPYNEQFF. The CDR3 DNA reads TGTGCCAGCAGTCTCGGGGGGGGCCCCTACAATGAGCAGTTCTTC. The chain combines TRBV27 with TRBJ2-1; 8 positions match TRBD2. V was clipped by 5 bases and J by 2 bases; unmatched bases: 5. CDR1 is MNHEY, CDR2 SMNVEV, per germline (reference sequence). The CDR3 is 15 amino acids.

The sample holds a few counts of this clonotype. The rearrangement links TRBV7-2 to TRBJ1-2; no reliable D call. CDR3 length: 13 residues. Germline CDR1 reads SGHTA; CDR2 reads FQGNSA. The V end lost 5 bases, the J end lost 7 bases, and 14 bases lay between the germline ends. CDR3 sequence: CASSPTGSFGYTF. DNA of the CDR3: TGTGCCAGCAGCCCAACGGGCAGTTTTGGCTACACCTTC. The full variable domain, rest sourced from reference TRBV7-2 and TRBJ1-2, is GAGVSQSPSNKVTEKGKDVELRCDPISGHTALYWYRQSLGQGLEFLIYFQGNSAPDKSGLPSDRFSAERTGGSVSTLTIQRTQQEDSAVYLCASSPTGSFGYTFGSGTRLTVV.

Here the CDR3 reads CAIRPSGTGSSYEQYF. The CDR3 nucleotides read TGTGCCATACGGCCGTCCGGGACAGGGAGCTCCTACGAGCAGTACTTC. This chain links TRBV10-3 with TRBJ2-7; 9 nucleotides align to TRBD1. Looked up from germline, CDR1 is ENHRY and CDR2 is SYGVKD. CDR3 length: 16 residues. With 9 bases clipped from V and 0 bases from J, the junction kept 12 bases outside the gene matches.

The V and J genes are TRBV15 and TRBJ2-7; D unresolved. Germline values: CDR1 LNHNV, CDR2 YYDKDF (reference sequence). Trimming cost V 5 bases and J 3 bases, with 11 bases left between them. CDR3 length: 13 amino acids. CDR3 sequence reads: CATSSLLGYEQYF. The CDR3 DNA sequence: TGTGCCACCAGCTCTCTTTTAGGCTACGAGCAGTACTTC.

The CDR3 loop is CASSPLSNSPLHF. The CDR3 DNA is TGTGCCAGCAGTCCTCTCTCTAATTCACCCCTCCACTTT. The chain carries TRBV2 and TRBJ1-6, with D hard to call. Germline CDR1 reads SNHLY; CDR2 reads FYNNEI. The CDR3 has 13 amino acids. With 5 bases removed from V and 6 bases from J, the gap between germline ends came to 8 bases.

Here the CDR3 reads CASSLDSTGELFF. CDR3 nucleotides: TGCGCCAGCAGCTTGGACAGCACCGGGGAGCTGTTTTTT. The chain employs TRBV5-1 and TRBJ2-2, with D uncertain. V gave up 0 bases and J gave up 4 bases, with 4 bases separating them. The CDR3 is 13 residues long. Per germline, CDR1 SGHRS and CDR2 YFSETQ.

This clonotype appeared once. The rearrangement links TRBV6-5 to TRBJ1-6; D possibly corresponds to TRBD1 (5 bases). The ends were cut back, 5 bases at V and 14 bases at J, with 16 bases in the middle. Germline CDR1 and CDR2: MNHEY and SVGAGI. The CDR3 length is 13 residues. As DNA, the CDR3 is TGTGCCAGCAGTCTTGGGACTGCCAGGGCCCTCCACTTT. Amino acids: CASSLGTARALHF.

The V call is TRBV3-1, the J call TRBJ1-2; tentatively, D is TRBD1 (5 bases). CDR3 size: 14 residues. The ends were cut back, 2 bases at V and 8 bases at J, with 15 bases in the middle. The germline V gene has CDR1 LGHDT and CDR2 YNNKEL (reference sequence). CDR3 nucleotide sequence: TGTGCCAGCAGCCAACCGGCAGGGACTCTCGGCTACACCTTC. It codes for CASSQPAGTLGYTF.

This clonotype was counted once. The chain has TRBV7-9 and TRBJ1-5, with a weak D call TRBD1 (5 bases). From germline, CDR1 is SEHNR and CDR2 FQNEAQ (reference sequence). V was trimmed by 1 base and J by 1 base, leaving 11 bases between them. There are 16 residues in the CDR3. In nucleotides, the CDR3 is TGTGCCAGCAGCTTAGTGTCAGGGACCAGCAATCAGCCCCAGCATTTT. Its protein is CASSLVSGTSNQPQHF.

The chain employs TRBV15 and TRBJ1-1; tentative D call: TRBD1 (6 bases). The CDR3 spans 14 residues. CDR1 is LNHNV and CDR2 is YYDKDF in the germline V gene (reference sequence). Trimming cost V 5 bases and J 1 base, with 11 bases left between them. DNA of the CDR3: TGTGCCACCAGCTTAGACAGGCGGAACACTGAAGCTTTCTTT. Encoded protein: CATSLDRRNTEAFF.

V and J are TRBV28 and TRBJ1-4; 8 nucleotides match TRBD1. Trimming took 10 bases from V and 8 from J; bases not matched to a gene: 6. This CDR3 has 12 residues. The germline CDR1 and CDR2 sequences are MDHEN and SYDVKM. The DNA for the CDR3 is TGTGCCACCCGGACAGGGTTCGAAAAACTGTTTTTT. It encodes CATRTGFEKLFF. Combining the CDR3 with reference TRBV28 and TRBJ1-4 gives the whole variable domain DVKVTQSSRYLVKRTGEKVFLECVQDMDHENMFWYRQDPGLGLRLIYFSYDVKMKEKGDIPEGYSVSREKKERFSLILESASTNQTSMYLCATRTGFEKLFFGSGTQLSVL.

This chain uses TRBV29-1 with TRBJ1-1, with a weak D call TRBD1 (5 bases). Trimming shortened V by 5 bases and J by 1 base, and 11 bases separated the two germline ends. This CDR3 contains 13 residues. Germline CDR1 SQVTM, CDR2 ANQGSEA. The CDR3 nucleotides are TGCAGCGTTCCGGGGGTGGGGAACACTGAAGCTTTCTTT. Its protein is CSVPGVGNTEAFF.

V and J are TRBV21-1 and TRBJ2-6. TRBV21-1 is noted as a pseudogene. The CDR3 totals 15 residues. The DNA for the CDR3 is TGTGCCAGCAGCAAATGCGGTACTGGGGCCAACGTCCTGACTTTC. This codes for CASSKCGTGANVLTF.

The CDR3: CASSTLRRGELFF. CDR3 nucleotide sequence: TGTGCCAGCAGCACCCTTCGGCGGGGGGAGCTGTTTTTT. The chain recombines TRBV9 with TRBJ2-2; D unresolved. Trimming took 4 bases from V and 8 from J, leaving 12 bases between them. The germline CDR1 and CDR2 sequences are SGDLS and YYNGEE. There are 13 residues in the CDR3.

This chain uses TRBV2 with TRBJ2-3; D is perhaps TRBD2 (5 bases). The CDR3 sequence is 12 residues long. Looked up from germline, CDR1 is SNHLY and CDR2 is FYNNEI. Trimming pared 7 bases from V and 4 bases from J, leaving 9 bases between. The CDR3 spells CASMSGSDTQYF. The CDR3 coding sequence is TGTGCCAGCATGTCGGGGTCAGATACGCAGTATTTT.